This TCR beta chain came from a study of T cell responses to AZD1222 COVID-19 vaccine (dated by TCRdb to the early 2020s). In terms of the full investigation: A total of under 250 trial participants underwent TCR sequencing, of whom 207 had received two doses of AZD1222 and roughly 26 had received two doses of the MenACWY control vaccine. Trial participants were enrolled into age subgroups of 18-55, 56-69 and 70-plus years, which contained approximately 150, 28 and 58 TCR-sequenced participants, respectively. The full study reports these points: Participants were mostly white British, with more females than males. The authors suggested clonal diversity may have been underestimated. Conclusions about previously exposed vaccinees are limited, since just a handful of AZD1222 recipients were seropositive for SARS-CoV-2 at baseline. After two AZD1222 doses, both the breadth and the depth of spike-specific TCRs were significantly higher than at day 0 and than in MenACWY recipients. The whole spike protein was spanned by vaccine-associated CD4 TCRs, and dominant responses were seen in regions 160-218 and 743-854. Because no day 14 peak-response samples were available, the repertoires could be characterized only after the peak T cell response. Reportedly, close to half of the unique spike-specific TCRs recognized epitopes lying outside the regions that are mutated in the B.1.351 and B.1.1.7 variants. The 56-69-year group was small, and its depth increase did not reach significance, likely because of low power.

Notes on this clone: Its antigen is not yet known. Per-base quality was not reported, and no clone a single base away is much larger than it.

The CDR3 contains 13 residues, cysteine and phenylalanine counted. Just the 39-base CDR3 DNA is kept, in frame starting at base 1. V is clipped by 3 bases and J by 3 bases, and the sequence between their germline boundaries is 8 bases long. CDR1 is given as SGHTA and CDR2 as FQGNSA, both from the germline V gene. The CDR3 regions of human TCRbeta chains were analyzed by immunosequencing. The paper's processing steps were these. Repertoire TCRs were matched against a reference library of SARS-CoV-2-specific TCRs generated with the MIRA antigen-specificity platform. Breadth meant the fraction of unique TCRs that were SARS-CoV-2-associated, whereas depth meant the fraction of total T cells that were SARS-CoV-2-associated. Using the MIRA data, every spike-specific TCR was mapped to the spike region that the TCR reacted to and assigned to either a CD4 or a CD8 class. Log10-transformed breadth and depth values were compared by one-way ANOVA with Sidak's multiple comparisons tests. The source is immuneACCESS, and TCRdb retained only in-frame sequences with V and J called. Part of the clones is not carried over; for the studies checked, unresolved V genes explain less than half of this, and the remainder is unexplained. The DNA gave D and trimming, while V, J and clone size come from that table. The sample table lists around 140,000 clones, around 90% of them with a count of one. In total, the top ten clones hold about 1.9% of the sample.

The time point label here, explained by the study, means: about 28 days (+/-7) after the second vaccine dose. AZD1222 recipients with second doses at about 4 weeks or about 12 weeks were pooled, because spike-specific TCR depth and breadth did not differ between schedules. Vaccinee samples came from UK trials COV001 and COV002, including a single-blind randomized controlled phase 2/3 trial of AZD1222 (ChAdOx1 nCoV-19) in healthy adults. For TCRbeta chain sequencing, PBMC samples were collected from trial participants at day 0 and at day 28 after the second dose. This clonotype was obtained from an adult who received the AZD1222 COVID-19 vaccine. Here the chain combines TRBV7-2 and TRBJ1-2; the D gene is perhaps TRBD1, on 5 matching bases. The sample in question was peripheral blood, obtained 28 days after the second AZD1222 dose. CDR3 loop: CASSFRDHYGYTF. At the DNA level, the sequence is TGTGCCAGCAGCTTCCGGGACCACTATGGCTACACCTTC. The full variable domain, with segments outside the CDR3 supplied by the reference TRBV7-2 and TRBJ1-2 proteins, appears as GAGVSQSPSNKVTEKGKDVELRCDPISGHTALYWYRQSLGQGLEFLIYFQGNSAPDKSGLPSDRFSAERTGGSVSTLTIQRTQQEDSAVYLCASSFRDHYGYTFGSGTRLTVV.